Below are 7 T cell receptor beta chains sequenced from a single sample in a study of blood T cell repertoires in COVID-19. Assay: immunoSEQ multiplex PCR; the TCRdb copy retains only in-frame clones and omits some. The sample holds 150,000 to 200,000 clones, 85% to 95% seen once. What was sequenced was peripheral blood. These receptors originate from a woman between 45 and 60 years old with acute or convalescent COVID-19.

This clone has only one observation. The chain employs TRBV13 and TRBJ2-1; 7 nucleotides match TRBD1. CDR3 length: 15 residues. V dropped 0 bases and J dropped 3; count of bases not matched to a gene: 2. The germline CDR1 and CDR2 sequences are PRHDT and FYEKMQ (reference sequence). In DNA, the CDR3 is TGTGCCAGCAGCTTAGGTAGGGGGCTCTACAATGAGCAGTTCTTC. Translated, it gives CASSLGRGLYNEQFF. The full variable domain, rest sourced from reference TRBV13 and TRBJ2-1, is AAGVIQSPRHLIKEKRETATLKCYPIPRHDTVYWYQQGPGQDPQFLISFYEKMQSDKGSIPDRFSAQQFSDYHSELNMSSLELGDSALYFCASSLGRGLYNEQFFGPGTRLTVL.

V and J are TRBV5-8 and TRBJ2-1; the D is unclear. Per germline, CDR1 SGHTS and CDR2 YDEGEE. V was cut by 3 bases and J by 6 bases, with 10 bases left in between. The CDR3 runs to 13 residues. CDR3 nucleotide sequence: TGTGCCAGCAGCTACCCCATGCGCAATGAGCAGTTCTTC. It yields the protein CASSYPMRNEQFF.

The chain recombines TRBV6-5 with TRBJ1-1; tentatively, D is TRBD1 (5 bases). Trimming cost V 7 bases and J 0 bases, with 15 bases left between them. The CDR3 sequence is 15 residues long. Germline lookup yields CDR1 MNHEY and CDR2 SVGAGI. Here the CDR3 reads CASITWGGMNTEAFF. The DNA of the CDR3 is TGTGCCAGCATAACTTGGGGCGGCATGAACACTGAAGCTTTCTTT.

J is TRBJ1-6 and V is TRBV27; 10 nucleotides match TRBD1. V was pared by 6 bases and J by 16 bases, with 9 bases of the junction left unmatched. Germline V gene lookup returns CDR1 MNHEY and CDR2 SMNVEV (reference sequence). CDR3 length equals 13 residues. CDR3 nucleotides: TGTGCCAGCAGAAAAGGGACAGGGGACATACTCCACTTT. Protein: CASRKGTGDILHF.

The chain joins TRBV15 to TRBJ2-1, with D hard to call. The CDR3 spans 15 residues. V dropped 3 bases and J dropped 4 bases, with 13 bases sitting between them. Germline-derived CDR1 and CDR2 are LNHNV and YYDKDF (reference sequence). The CDR3: CATSSLGSRYNEQFF. CDR3 sequence (DNA): TGTGCCACCAGCAGCCTCGGGTCTCGGTACAATGAGCAGTTCTTC. The full variable domain, completed using reference TRBV15 and TRBJ2-1, is DAMVIQNPRYQVTQFGKPVTLSCSQTLNHNVMYWYQQKSSQAPKLLFHYYDKDFNNEADTPDNFQSRRPNTSFCFLDIRSPGLGDTAMYLCATSSLGSRYNEQFFGPGTRLTVL.

DNA for the CDR3: TGTGCCAGTAGTAACTCGCGCCAGCCCCAGCATTTT. Protein: CASSNSRQPQHF. The rearrangement uses TRBV19 and TRBJ1-5; D unresolved. V lost 4 bases to trimming and J lost 7 bases, with 8 bases between them. In germline, CDR1 is LNHDA, CDR2 SQIVND (reference sequence). This CDR3 spans 12 amino acids. Based on the CDR3 plus reference TRBV19 and TRBJ1-5, the full variable domain is DGGITQSPKYLFRKEGQNVTLSCEQNLNHDAMYWYRQDPGQGLRLIYYSQIVNDFQKGDIAEGYSVSREKKESFPLTVTSAQKNPTAFYLCASSNSRQPQHFGDGTRLSIL.

V and J are TRBV11-2 and TRBJ1-1, with D perhaps TRBD1 (6 bases). In germline, CDR1 is SGHAT, CDR2 FQNNGV. This CDR3 has 13 amino acids. V was cut by 4 bases and J by 5 bases, with 11 bases left in between. This CDR3 reads CASSSSQGTEAFF. The CDR3 DNA follows: TGTGCCAGCAGCTCGTCTCAGGGGACTGAAGCTTTCTTT.